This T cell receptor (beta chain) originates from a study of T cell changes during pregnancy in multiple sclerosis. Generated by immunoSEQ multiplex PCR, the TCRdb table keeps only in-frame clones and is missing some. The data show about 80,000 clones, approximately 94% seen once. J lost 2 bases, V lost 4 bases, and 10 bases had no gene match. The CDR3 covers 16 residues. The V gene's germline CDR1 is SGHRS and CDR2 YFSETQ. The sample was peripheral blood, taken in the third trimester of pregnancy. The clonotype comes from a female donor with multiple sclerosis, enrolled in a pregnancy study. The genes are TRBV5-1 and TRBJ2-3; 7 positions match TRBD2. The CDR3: CASSPGSGEITDTQYF. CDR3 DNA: TGCGCCAGCAGCCCAGGAAGCGGGGAAATCACAGATACGCAGTATTTT.